These 23 T cell receptor beta chains originate from one sample sequenced in a study of T cells in Graves' hyperthyroidism and ophthalmopathy. Researchers took RNA transcripts and amplified the TCR beta CDR3 regions from them. During a first-round RT-PCR of the TCR CDR3, the HTBI primer set was used. Via MiXCR, TCRdb re-called the multiplex PCR reads, giving one row per CDR3 protein. In the table there are about 250,000 distinct CDR3 sequences, around 26% of which are singletons. The sequenced material came from blood. The receptors stem from a woman aged 40 to 50 with Graves' ophthalmopathy.

This clonotype was seen ten or more times. The chain is built from TRBV20-1 and TRBJ2-7, with D possibly matching TRBD1 (5 bases). Trimming removed 0 bases from V and 2 bases from J, with 14 bases in between. The V gene's germline CDR1 is DFQATT and CDR2 SNEGSKA (reference sequence). This CDR3 contains 15 residues. The CDR3 region has the DNA TGCAGTGCTAGAGATCTCAACAGGTTTACCTACGAGCAGTACTTC. Translated: CSARDLNRFTYEQYF.

The chain has TRBV28 and TRBJ2-2, with 7 bases that match TRBD1. The V gene end was trimmed by 6 bases and the J gene end by 5 bases; junction bases not matched to a gene: 6. CDR1 and CDR2 from the germline V gene are MDHEN and SYDVKM. The length of the CDR3 is 14 residues. The CDR3 region has the DNA TGTGCCAGCAGGCGACAGGGAAGAACCGGGGAGCTGTTTTTT. It codes for CASRRQGRTGELFF.

This clonotype was seen repeatedly, ten times or more. The rearrangement joins TRBV7-9 to TRBJ2-5; 10 bases align to TRBD2. Germline assignment: CDR1 SEHNR and CDR2 FQNEAQ (reference sequence). Germline trimming cut 4 bases from V and 9 bases from J; bases unmatched to any gene: 8. The CDR3 extends over 14 amino acids. DNA of the CDR3: TGTGCCAGCAGCTCTAGCGGGAGCCGTGAGGCCCAGTACTTC. It codes for CASSSSGSREAQYF.

This clonotype was counted ten times or more. The CDR3 DNA reads TGTGCCACCAGCGAAACCTTCAGGGGTGACACCGGGGAGCTGTTTTTT. Amino acid sequence: CATSETFRGDTGELFF. The V call is TRBV15, the J call TRBJ2-2, with D possibly TRBD1 on 6 matching bases. Germline V lookup: CDR1 LNHNV, CDR2 YYDKDF (reference sequence). The V gene lost 5 bases and the J gene lost 3 bases, with 16 bases spanning the gap. The CDR3 extends over 16 amino acids.

This clonotype was recorded many times. The V call is TRBV20-1, the J call TRBJ1-2, with TRBD1 identical over 7 bases. J lost 1 base, V lost 2 bases, and 13 bases had no gene match. The CDR3 sequence is 17 residues long. Germline CDR1 DFQATT, CDR2 SNEGSKA (reference sequence). CDR3 coding DNA: TGCAGTGCTAGACAACACGTAATGGACAGGTTTAACTATGGCTACACCTTC. As protein: CSARQHVMDRFNYGYTF.

In its sample, this clonotype was seen many times. This chain connects TRBV28 to TRBJ1-5, with no clear D. The CDR3 loop spans 14 amino acids. Germline CDR1 and CDR2: MDHEN and SYDVKM. Trimming shortened V by 2 bases and J by 2 bases, and 7 bases separated the two germline ends. As DNA, the CDR3 is TGTGCCAGCAGTTTAAGGGAGGGCAATCAGCCCCAGCATTTT. Its protein is CASSLREGNQPQHF.

This clonotype was detected many times. The chain is built from TRBV12-3 or TRBV12-4 and TRBJ1-1, with 7 nucleotides matching TRBD1. The V segment lost 8 bases and the J segment 5 bases; nucleotides outside the gene matches: 14. CDR3 length: 15 residues. The CDR3 loop reads CASLGQLPMGTEAFF. Here the CDR3 DNA reads TGTGCCAGCTTGGGACAGCTCCCAATGGGGACTGAAGCTTTCTTT.

This clonotype was observed many times. The genes are TRBV7-2 and TRBJ1-5; unclear D gene. This CDR3 is 13 amino acids long. Trimming took off 1 base at V and 10 bases at J, with 11 bases between the two ends. Looked up from germline, CDR1 is SGHTA and CDR2 is FQGNSA. The CDR3 is CASSLDYFEPQHF. DNA for the CDR3: TGTGCCAGCAGCTTAGACTACTTTGAACCCCAGCATTTT. Together with reference TRBV7-2 and TRBJ1-5, the CDR3 gives the full variable domain: GAGVSQSPSNKVTEKGKDVELRCDPISGHTALYWYRQSLGQGLEFLIYFQGNSAPDKSGLPSDRFSAERTGGSVSTLTIQRTQQEDSAVYLCASSLDYFEPQHFGDGTRLSIL.

This clonotype has a count of ten or more. V is TRBV29-1 and J is TRBJ2-7; a weak D match, TRBD1 (6 bases). The CDR3 contains 13 residues. Germline CDR1 reads SQVTM; CDR2 reads ANQGSEA. V was cut by 4 bases and J by 6 bases, with 16 bases left in between. CDR3 protein: CSVAKSQGSEQYF. DNA of the CDR3: TGCAGCGTTGCCAAAAGTCAGGGGAGCGAGCAGTACTTC.

This clonotype was observed many times. The chain uses TRBV6-5 and TRBJ1-2, with TRBD1 identical over 7 bases. Germline lookup yields CDR1 MNHEY and CDR2 SVGAGI. This CDR3 is 13 amino acids long. V trimming: 6 bases; J trimming: 7 bases; junction bases outside the gene matches: 8. DNA for the CDR3: TGTGCCAGCAGGACCGACAGGGCAGGTGGCTACACCTTC. Its translation: CASRTDRAGGYTF.

Many counts were recorded for this clonotype. The CDR3 spells CSVKPWTGGSYEQYF. The CDR3 DNA is TGCAGCGTGAAACCATGGACAGGGGGCTCCTACGAGCAGTACTTC. The chain is built from TRBV29-1 and TRBJ2-7; the match to TRBD1 covers 10 bases. The CDR3 has 15 amino acids. In germline, CDR1 is SQVTM, CDR2 ANQGSEA. Unmatched junction bases numbered 8, after V lost 6 bases and J lost 0 bases.

The sample holds many counts of this clonotype. The V and J genes are TRBV11-2 and TRBJ2-2, with D possibly called TRBD1 or TRBD2 (5 bases each). Germline lookup yields CDR1 SGHAT and CDR2 FQNNGV. There are 16 residues in the CDR3. V gave up 5 bases and J gave up 6 bases, with 19 bases separating them. CDR3 loop: CASSAPGSRVAGELFF. CDR3 sequence (DNA): TGTGCCAGCAGCGCCCCGGGGAGCAGGGTGGCCGGGGAGCTGTTTTTT.

This clonotype showed up many times. This could be a read error, since a much larger clone is one nucleotide away. The chain couples TRBV20-1 to TRBJ1-2; D is uncertain. Trimming took off 3 bases at V and 4 bases at J, with 15 bases between the two ends. Germline CDR1 is DFQATT and CDR2 is SNEGSKA (reference sequence). The CDR3 sequence is 14 residues long. The CDR3 DNA follows: TGCAGTGCTAGTCGGCAGAGGGCTCCCTATGGCTACACCTTC. Translation: CSASRQRAPYGYTF.

In this sample, this clonotype turned up many times. The J gene is TRBJ2-7, the V gene TRBV25-1; 12 bases are shared with TRBD2. CDR3 size: 15 residues. The V gene end was trimmed by 3 bases and the J gene end by 6 bases; junction bases not matched to a gene: 6. Germline CDR1 reads MGHDK; CDR2 reads SYGVNS. CDR3 sequence reads: CASSETSGSGREQYF. The CDR3, as DNA: TGTGCCAGCAGTGAGACTAGCGGGAGTGGTCGCGAGCAGTACTTC.

This clonotype came up many times. The chain combines TRBV6-5 with TRBJ2-7, with 7 bases aligning to TRBD2. The CDR3 has 13 amino acids. The V and J ends lost 4 bases and 6 bases, in that order; junction bases with no gene match: 6. Germline-derived CDR1 and CDR2 are MNHEY and SVGAGI. The CDR3 here is CASSWQRGGEQYF. DNA of the CDR3: TGTGCCAGCAGTTGGCAGCGGGGAGGCGAGCAGTACTTC.

The table lists this clonotype with many counts. This sequence joins TRBV5-1 and TRBJ2-7; possibly TRBD1 for D (6 bases). Germline V CDR1 and CDR2: SGHRS, YFSETQ. This CDR3 spans 14 amino acids. The V and J ends lost 2 bases and 0 bases respectively, with 9 bases between them. Here the CDR3 reads CASSLGDNSYEQYF. The CDR3 DNA reads as TGCGCCAGCAGCTTAGGGGACAACTCCTACGAGCAGTACTTC. The full variable domain, in which reference TRBV5-1 and TRBJ2-7 provide the parts outside the CDR3, is KAGVTQTPRYLIKTRGQQVTLSCSPISGHRSVSWYQQTPGQGLQFLFEYFSETQRNKGNFPGRFSGRQFSNSRSEMNVSTLELGDSALYLCASSLGDNSYEQYFGPGTRLTVT.

This clonotype has at least ten counts. The chain has TRBV30 and TRBJ2-2; 11 nucleotides align to TRBD1. CDR3 length: 18 amino acids. The junction had 11 bases not matched to a gene; V was cut back by 1 base and J by 4 bases. CDR1 and CDR2 from the germline V gene are GTSNPN and SVGIG (reference sequence). The CDR3 is CAWSAIRTGGRFTGELFF. The CDR3, as DNA: TGTGCCTGGAGTGCCATCCGGACAGGGGGCAGGTTCACCGGGGAGCTGTTTTTT.

This clonotype was found many times. V gene TRBV27 combines with J gene TRBJ2-7; possibly TRBD1 for D (5 bases). This CDR3 comprises 13 residues. Trimming took 3 bases from V and 5 from J, leaving 11 bases between them. Germline CDR1 and CDR2: MNHEY and SMNVEV (reference sequence). The CDR3 DNA is TGTGCCAGCAGTTTTTCCAGGGCGGACGAGCAGTACTTC. It encodes CASSFSRADEQYF.

This clonotype was seen many times. CDR3 coding DNA: TGTGCCAGCAGTGCAGACCCCAGGGGGGAGACCCAGTACTTC. Protein sequence: CASSADPRGETQYF. V is TRBV27 and J is TRBJ2-5, with TRBD1 matching over 7 bases. CDR3 size: 14 residues. Germline-derived CDR1 and CDR2 are MNHEY and SMNVEV (reference sequence). Losses at the gene ends were 5 bases for V and 5 bases for J; bases not matched to a gene: 8.

This clonotype was observed a single time. The chain joins TRBV28 to TRBJ1-1; D ambiguous. Between the trimmed V and J ends, which lost 7 bases and 0 bases, there was a span of 9 bases. CDR1 and CDR2 (germline): MDHEN, SYDVKM. The CDR3 has 13 amino acids. The CDR3 DNA follows: TGTGCCAGCAAGCCATGGGTGAACACTGAAGCTTTCTTT. This gives the protein CASKPWVNTEAFF.

This clonotype has at least ten counts. The V gene is TRBV20-1, the J gene TRBJ1-1, with TRBD1 as a possible D gene (6 bases). The CDR3 spans 14 residues. Trimming removed 1 base from V and 1 base from J, with 10 bases in between. Germline loops: CDR1 DFQATT, CDR2 SNEGSKA (reference sequence). The DNA for the CDR3 is TGCAGTGCTAGAGTGGGGGCCCCGAACACTGAAGCTTTCTTT. It yields the protein CSARVGAPNTEAFF.

This clonotype was recorded a few times. One end of the junction is discordant with germline, which a read error may explain. The chain employs TRBV6-4 and TRBJ2-7, with D uncertain. Looked up from germline, CDR1 is MRHNA and CDR2 is SNTAGT. The CDR3 runs to 13 residues. The CDR3 reads CASTISRSYEQSF. As DNA, the CDR3 is TGTGCCAGCACTATCTCGAGGTCCTACGAGCAGTCCTTC.

The V call is TRBV2, the J call TRBJ2-5, with D perhaps matching TRBD1 or TRBD2 (5 bases each). Trimming removed 3 bases at V and 6 bases at J, with 8 bases between. The germline V gene encodes CDR1 SNHLY and CDR2 FYNNEI. The CDR3 extends over 12 amino acids. The CDR3: CASSDRDQTQYF. CDR3 nucleotide sequence: TGTGCCAGCAGTGACAGGGACCAGACCCAGTACTTC.